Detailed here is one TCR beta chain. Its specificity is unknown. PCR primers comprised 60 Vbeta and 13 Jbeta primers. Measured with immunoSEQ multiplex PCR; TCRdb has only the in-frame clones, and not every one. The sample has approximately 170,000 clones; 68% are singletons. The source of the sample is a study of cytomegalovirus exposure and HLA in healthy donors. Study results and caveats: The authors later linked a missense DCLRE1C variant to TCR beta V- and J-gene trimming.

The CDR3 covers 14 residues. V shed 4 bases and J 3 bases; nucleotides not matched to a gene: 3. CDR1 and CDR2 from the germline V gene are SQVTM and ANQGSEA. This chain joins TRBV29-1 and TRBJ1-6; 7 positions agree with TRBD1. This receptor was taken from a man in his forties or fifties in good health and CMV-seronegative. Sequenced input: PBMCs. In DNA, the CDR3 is TGCAGCGTTGGAACAGGGGACTATAATTCACCCCTCCACTTT. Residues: CSVGTGDYNSPLHF.